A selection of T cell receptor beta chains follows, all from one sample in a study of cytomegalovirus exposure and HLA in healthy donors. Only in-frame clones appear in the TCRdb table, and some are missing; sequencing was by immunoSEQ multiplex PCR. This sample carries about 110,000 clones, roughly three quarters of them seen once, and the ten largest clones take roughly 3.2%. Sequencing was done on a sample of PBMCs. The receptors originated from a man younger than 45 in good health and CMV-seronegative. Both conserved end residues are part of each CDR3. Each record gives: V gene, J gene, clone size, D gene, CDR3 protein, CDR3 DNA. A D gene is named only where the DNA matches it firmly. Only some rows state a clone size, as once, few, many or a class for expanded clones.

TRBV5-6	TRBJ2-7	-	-	CASSLAGVDEQYF	TGTGCCAGCAGCTTGGCGGGGGTCGACGAGCAGTACTTC
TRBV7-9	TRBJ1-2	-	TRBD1	CASSSGTGEGGYTF	TGTGCCAGCAGCTCGGGGACAGGGGAGGGCGGCTACACCTTC
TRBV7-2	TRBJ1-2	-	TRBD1	CASSLLPGQANYGYTF	TGTGCCAGCAGCCTACTTCCGGGACAGGCTAACTATGGCTACACCTTC
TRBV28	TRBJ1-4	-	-	CASSGRGTNEKLFF	TGTGCCAGCAGTGGGCGGGGCACTAATGAAAAACTGTTTTTT
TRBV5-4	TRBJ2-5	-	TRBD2	CASSLPSSGMETQYF	TGTGCCAGCAGCTTGCCGTCTAGCGGGATGGAGACCCAGTACTTC
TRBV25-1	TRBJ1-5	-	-	CASSDIDRTQPQHF	TGTGCCAGCAGTGATATCGACAGGACTCAGCCCCAGCATTTT
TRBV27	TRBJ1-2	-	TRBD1	CASRHPDRDYGYTF	TGTGCCAGCAGGCACCCGGACAGGGACTATGGCTACACCTTC
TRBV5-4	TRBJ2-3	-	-	CASSFRQDTDTQYF	TGTGCCAGCAGCTTTCGACAGGACACAGATACGCAGTATTTT
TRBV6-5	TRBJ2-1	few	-	CASRRGSYNEQFF	TGTGCCAGCAGAAGAGGCTCCTACAATGAGCAGTTCTTC
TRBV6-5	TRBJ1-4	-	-	CASSFGVGGNEKLFF	TGTGCCAGCAGTTTTGGAGTGGGGGGGAATGAAAAACTGTTTTTT
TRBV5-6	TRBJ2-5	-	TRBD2	CASRRGLAKETQYF	TGTGCCAGCAGGCGGGGACTAGCGAAAGAGACCCAGTACTTC
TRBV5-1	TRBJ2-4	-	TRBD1	CASSLEGTDLAKNSQYF	TGCGCCAGCAGCTTGGAGGGGACAGACCTAGCCAAAAACAGTCAGTACTTC
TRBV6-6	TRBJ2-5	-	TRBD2	CASKQAGGGETQYF	TGTGCCAGCAAGCAAGCGGGAGGAGGAGAGACCCAGTACTTC
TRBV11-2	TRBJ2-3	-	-	CASSLGPLSTDTQYF	TGTGCCAGCAGCTTAGGTCCGCTAAGCACAGATACGCAGTATTTT
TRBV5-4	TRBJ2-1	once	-	CASSSMDSVYNEQFF	TGTGCCAGCAGCTCTATGGACAGCGTTTACAATGAGCAGTTCTTC
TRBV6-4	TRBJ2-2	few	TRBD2	CASKRLAGEVTGELFF	TGTGCCAGCAAAAGACTAGCGGGAGAAGTCACCGGGGAGCTGTTTTTT
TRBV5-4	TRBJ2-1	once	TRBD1	CASSRDRDNEQFF	TGTGCCAGCAGCCGGGACAGAGACAATGAGCAGTTCTTC
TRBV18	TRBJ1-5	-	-	CASSPYRDQPQHF	TGTGCCAGCTCACCATACAGAGATCAGCCCCAGCATTTT
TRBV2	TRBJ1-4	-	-	CASTATNEKLFF	TGTGCCAGCACCGCAACTAATGAAAAACTGTTTTTT
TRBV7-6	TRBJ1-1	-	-	CASSLVSPGNTEAFF	TGTGCCAGCAGCTTAGTTTCGCCGGGGAACACTGAAGCTTTCTTT
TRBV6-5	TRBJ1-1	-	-	CASSSRGNTEAFF	TGTGCCAGCAGCTCCAGGGGAAACACTGAAGCTTTCTTT
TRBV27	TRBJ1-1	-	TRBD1	CASSFRGQFLAFF	TGTGCCAGCAGTTTTCGGGGACAGTTTCTAGCTTTCTTT
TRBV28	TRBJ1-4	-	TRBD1	CASSGTGGKNEKLFF	TGTGCCAGCAGCGGCACAGGGGGCAAGAATGAAAAACTGTTTTTT
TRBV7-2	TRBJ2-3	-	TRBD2	CASSQQAGGVTDTQYF	TGTGCCAGCAGCCAACAGGCGGGAGGGGTCACAGATACGCAGTATTTT
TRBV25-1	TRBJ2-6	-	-	CASSEAGVGANVLTF	TGTGCCAGCAGTGAGGCAGGGGTTGGGGCCAACGTCCTGACTTTC
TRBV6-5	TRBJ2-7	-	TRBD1	CASSSPGTGAYEQYF	TGTGCCAGCAGTTCCCCCGGGACAGGGGCCTACGAGCAGTACTTC
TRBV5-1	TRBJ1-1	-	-	CASSLVGGGNTEAFF	TGCGCCAGCAGCTTGGTTGGGGGGGGGAACACTGAAGCTTTCTTT
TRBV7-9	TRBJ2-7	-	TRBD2	CASSSGLAGEFVYEQYF	TGTGCCAGCAGCTCCGGACTAGCGGGAGAATTCGTCTACGAGCAGTACTTC
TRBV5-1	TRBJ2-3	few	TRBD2	CASSLELAGVLTDTQYF	TGCGCCAGCAGCTTGGAACTAGCGGGAGTTCTCACAGATACGCAGTATTTT
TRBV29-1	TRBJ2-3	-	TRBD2	CSVLSGGSTDTQYF	TGCAGCGTTCTTAGCGGGGGAAGCACAGATACGCAGTATTTT
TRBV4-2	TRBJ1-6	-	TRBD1	CASSQGQGRYSPLHF	TGTGCCAGCAGCCAAGGACAGGGGAGGTATTCACCCCTCCACTTT
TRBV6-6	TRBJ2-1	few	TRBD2	CASSSTSGRGGNEQFF	TGTGCCAGCAGTTCAACTAGCGGGAGGGGCGGGAATGAGCAGTTCTTC
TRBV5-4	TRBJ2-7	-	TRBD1	CASRDGGRGHTYEQYF	TGTGCCAGCAGGGATGGGGGCAGGGGGCACACCTACGAGCAGTACTTC
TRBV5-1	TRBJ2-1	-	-	CASSLVRGSYEQFF	TGCGCCAGCAGCTTGGTACGAGGGAGCTATGAGCAGTTCTTC
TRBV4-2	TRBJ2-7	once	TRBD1	CASSQPGQGTIDEQYF	TGTGCCAGCAGCCAACCGGGACAGGGGACCATAGACGAGCAGTACTTC
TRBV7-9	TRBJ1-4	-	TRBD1	CASSLPDRGQREKLFF	TGTGCCAGCAGCTTACCGGACAGGGGGCAGCGGGAAAAACTGTTTTTT
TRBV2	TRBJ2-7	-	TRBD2	CASRGGSLPYEQYF	TGTGCCAGCAGGGGGGGGTCACTGCCCTACGAGCAGTACTTC
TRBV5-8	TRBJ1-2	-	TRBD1	CASSLASGQLNYGYTF	TGTGCCAGCAGCTTGGCATCGGGACAGCTAAACTATGGCTACACCTTC
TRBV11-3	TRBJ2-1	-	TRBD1	CASSLGQGVPNEQFF	TGTGCCAGCAGCTTGGGACAGGGGGTCCCTAATGAGCAGTTCTTC
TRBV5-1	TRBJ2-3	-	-	CASSPRGDTQYF	TGCGCCAGCAGCCCCCGAGGGGATACGCAGTATTTT
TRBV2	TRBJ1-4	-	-	CASSGAVVAEKLFF	TGTGCCAGCAGTGGTGCGGTAGTCGCTGAAAAACTGTTTTTT
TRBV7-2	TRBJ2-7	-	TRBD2	CASSPVGTSGRGYEQYF	TGTGCCAGCAGCCCAGTGGGTACTAGCGGGAGAGGTTACGAGCAGTACTTC
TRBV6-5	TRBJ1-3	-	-	CASSYSTVGNTIYF	TGTGCCAGCAGTTACTCGACAGTTGGAAACACCATATATTTT
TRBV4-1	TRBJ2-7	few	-	CASSQAQGGHEQYF	TGCGCCAGCAGCCAAGCACAGGGCGGCCACGAGCAGTACTTC
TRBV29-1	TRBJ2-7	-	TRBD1	CSVVTGALYEQYF	TGCAGCGTCGTTACAGGGGCTCTCTACGAGCAGTACTTC
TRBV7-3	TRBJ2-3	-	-	CASSLQGGTDTQYF	TGTGCCAGCAGCTTACAGGGCGGCACAGATACGCAGTATTTT
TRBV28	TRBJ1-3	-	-	CASSLRAGGARNTIYF	TGTGCCAGCAGTTTAAGGGCAGGAGGGGCCCGGAACACCATATATTTT
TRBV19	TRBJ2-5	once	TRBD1	CASSSGRDRREETQYF	TGTGCCAGTAGTAGTGGTCGGGACAGGAGGGAAGAGACCCAGTACTTC
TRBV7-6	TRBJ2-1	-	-	CASSLVPSPSNEQFF	TGTGCCAGCAGCTTAGTACCGTCTCCTAGCAATGAGCAGTTCTTC